This TCR beta chain derives from a study of T cell clonotyping in hematopoietic cell transplantation. Trimming took 4 bases from V and 6 from J, leaving 13 bases between them. This CDR3 has 13 amino acids. CDR1 and CDR2 (germline): MGHRA, YSYEKL. Assay: immunoSEQ multiplex PCR; the TCRdb copy retains only in-frame clones and omits some. The sample contains roughly 12,000 clones, around 74% of which appear only once. The sample in question was peripheral blood mononuclear cells, obtained 180 days after allogeneic stem cell transplant. This TCR was sampled from a male patient aged 60 to 75 who had an allogeneic stem cell transplant from an unrelated donor, so the T cells may come from the graft donor. Some clones in this sample may be carry-over from other donors' samples. The gene calls are TRBV4-1 and TRBJ2-7; TRBD1 is a possible D gene (6 bases). The CDR3 DNA reads TGCGCCAGCAGCCGATATAACAGGGCCGAGCAGTACTTC. It codes for CASSRYNRAEQYF.